Sequencing of this T cell receptor (beta chain) was carried out in a study of cytomegalovirus exposure and HLA in healthy donors. Whole-study findings and limits: By HLA locus, TCR association rates varied in a later analysis, with DRB1 showing the most and HLA-C the fewest.

Germline CDR1 SGHVS, CDR2 FQNEAQ. This CDR3 is 15 amino acids long. V was trimmed by 2 bases and J by 4 bases, leaving 13 bases between them. The PCR contained 60 Vbeta and 13 Jbeta primers. Some clones are missing from TCRdb's copy, which holds only in-frame ones; the method was immunoSEQ multiplex PCR. This table holds about 200,000 clones, roughly 73% found once. As concerns this clone: Its antigen is currently unknown.

This receptor was taken from a woman younger than 45 in good health and CMV-seronegative. The specimen was PBMCs. The chain joins TRBV7-8 to TRBJ2-3; D possibly corresponds to TRBD1 (6 bases). In nucleotides, the CDR3 is TGTGCCAGCAGCTTATATTGGGGGCCGGCAGATACGCAGTATTTT. Its translation: CASSLYWGPADTQYF.